This entry lists 5 T cell receptor beta chains sequenced from one sample in a study of T cell responses to AZD1222 COVID-19 vaccine. Repertoires were generated with immunoSEQ multiplex PCR, while TCRdb's copy carries only in-frame clones and drops some. The sample shows 250,000 to 300,000 clones, around 92% of them seen only once. Material: peripheral blood, obtained 28 days after the second AZD1222 dose. The receptors originated from an adult who received the AZD1222 COVID-19 vaccine.

The CDR3 coding sequence is TGCGCCAGCAGCCCGACGGGACTAGCGTCTAACAATGAGCAGTTCTTC. Translated: CASSPTGLASNNEQFF. The chain employs TRBV4-1 and TRBJ2-1; 10 bases are shared with TRBD2. The CDR3 has 16 amino acids. Germline V gives CDR1 MGHRA, CDR2 YSYEKL. Germline trimming cut 4 bases from V and 5 bases from J; bases unmatched to any gene: 8.

This clone was recorded once. CDR3 nucleotide sequence: TGTGCCAGCAGCTTACGCGACAGGGGGACTGAAGCTTTCTTT. Translated, it gives CASSLRDRGTEAFF. The chain employs TRBV13 and TRBJ1-1; 9 bases map to TRBD1. The V gene's germline CDR1 is PRHDT and CDR2 FYEKMQ (reference sequence). The CDR3 covers 14 residues. With V trimmed by 2 bases and J by 5 bases, 3 bases remained unmatched.

The rearrangement uses TRBV9 and TRBJ1-3; 7 bases align to TRBD1. Unmatched junction bases numbered 7, after V lost 4 bases and J lost 0 bases. CDR1 and CDR2 from the germline V gene are SGDLS and YYNGEE. The CDR3 extends over 16 amino acids. The CDR3 loop reads CASSRPGQLSGNTIYF. CDR3 DNA sequence: TGTGCCAGCAGCCGTCCGGGACAGCTCTCTGGAAACACCATATATTTT.

The sample holds a few counts of this clone. The chain links TRBV5-1 to TRBJ2-3, with D maybe TRBD2 (6 bases). Germline V gene data show CDR1 as SGHRS and CDR2 as YFSETQ. Trimming stripped 0 bases from V and 3 bases from J, with 11 bases between. The CDR3 covers 15 residues. The CDR3 is CASSLERVGTDTQYF. Here the CDR3 DNA reads TGCGCCAGCAGCTTGGAGCGGGTTGGGACAGATACGCAGTATTTT.

This clone was found a few times. The chain recombines TRBV6-5 with TRBJ1-5, with no clear D. Germline CDR1 is MNHEY and CDR2 is SVGAGI. There are 13 residues in the CDR3. V was clipped by 5 bases and J by 4 bases, with 9 bases between them. The CDR3: CASSPVVNQPQHF. CDR3 bases: TGTGCCAGCAGTCCCGTGGTTAATCAGCCCCAGCATTTT.